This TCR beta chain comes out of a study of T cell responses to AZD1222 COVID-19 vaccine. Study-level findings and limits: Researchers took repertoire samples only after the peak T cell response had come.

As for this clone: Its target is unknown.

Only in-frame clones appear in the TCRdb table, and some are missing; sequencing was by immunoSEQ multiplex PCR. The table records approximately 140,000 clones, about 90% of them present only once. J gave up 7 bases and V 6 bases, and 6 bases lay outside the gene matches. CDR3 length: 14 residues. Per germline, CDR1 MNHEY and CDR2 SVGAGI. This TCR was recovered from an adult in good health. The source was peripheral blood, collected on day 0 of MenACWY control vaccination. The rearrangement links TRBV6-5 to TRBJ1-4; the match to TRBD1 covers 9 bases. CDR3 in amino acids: CASRRGQGGEKLFF. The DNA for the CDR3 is TGTGCCAGCAGGAGGGGACAGGGCGGTGAAAAACTGTTTTTT.